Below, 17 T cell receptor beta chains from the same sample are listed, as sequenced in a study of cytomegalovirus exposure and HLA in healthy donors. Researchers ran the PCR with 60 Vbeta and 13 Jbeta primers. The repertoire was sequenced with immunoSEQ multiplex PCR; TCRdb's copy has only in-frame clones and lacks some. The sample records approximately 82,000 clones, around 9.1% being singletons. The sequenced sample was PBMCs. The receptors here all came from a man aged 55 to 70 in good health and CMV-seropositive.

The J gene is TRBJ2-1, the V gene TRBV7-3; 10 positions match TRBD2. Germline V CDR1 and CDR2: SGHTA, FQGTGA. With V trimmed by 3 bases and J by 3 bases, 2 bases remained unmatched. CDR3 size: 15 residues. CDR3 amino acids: CASSFSGGNYNEQFF. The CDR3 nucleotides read TGTGCCAGCAGCTTTAGCGGGGGGAACTACAATGAGCAGTTCTTC.

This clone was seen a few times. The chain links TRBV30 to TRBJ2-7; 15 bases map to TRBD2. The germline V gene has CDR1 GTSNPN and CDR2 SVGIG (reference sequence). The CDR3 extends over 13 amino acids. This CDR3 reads CAWTGLAGGEQSV. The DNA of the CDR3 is TGTGCCTGGACGGGACTAGCGGGGGGTGAGCAGTCCGTC.

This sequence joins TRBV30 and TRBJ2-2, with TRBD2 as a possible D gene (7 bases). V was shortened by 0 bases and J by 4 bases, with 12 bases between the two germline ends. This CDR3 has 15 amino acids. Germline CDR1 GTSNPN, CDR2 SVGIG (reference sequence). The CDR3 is CAWSVLGGGTGELFF. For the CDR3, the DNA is TGTGCCTGGAGTGTACTAGGGGGGGGCACCGGGGAGCTGTTTTTT.

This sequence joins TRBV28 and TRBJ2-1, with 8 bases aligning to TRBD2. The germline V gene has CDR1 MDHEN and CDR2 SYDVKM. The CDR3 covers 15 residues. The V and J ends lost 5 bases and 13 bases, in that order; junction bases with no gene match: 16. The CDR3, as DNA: TGTGCCAGCAGTCTCCCGGGGGGGACTCGGAAGACCCAGTTCTTC. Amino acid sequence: CASSLPGGTRKTQFF.

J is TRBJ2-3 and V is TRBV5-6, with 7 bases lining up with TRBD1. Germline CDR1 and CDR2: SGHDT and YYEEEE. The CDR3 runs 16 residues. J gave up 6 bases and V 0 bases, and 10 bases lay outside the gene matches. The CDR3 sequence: CASSLERGRTGDTQYF. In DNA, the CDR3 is TGTGCCAGCAGCTTGGAGAGGGGGCGAACCGGGGATACGCAGTATTTT.

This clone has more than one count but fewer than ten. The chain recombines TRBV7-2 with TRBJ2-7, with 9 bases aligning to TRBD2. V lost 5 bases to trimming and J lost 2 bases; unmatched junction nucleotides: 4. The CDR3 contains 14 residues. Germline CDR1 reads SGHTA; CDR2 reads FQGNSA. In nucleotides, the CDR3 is TGTGCCAGCAGCCCACCTAGCGGGGCCTACGAGCAGTACTTC. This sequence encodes CASSPPSGAYEQYF.

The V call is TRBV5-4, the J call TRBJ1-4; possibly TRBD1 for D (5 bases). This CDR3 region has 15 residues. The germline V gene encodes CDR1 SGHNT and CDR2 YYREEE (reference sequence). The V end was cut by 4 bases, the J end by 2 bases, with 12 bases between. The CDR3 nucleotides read TGTGCCAGCAGCGACCAAAGGGGTACTAATGAAAAACTGTTTTTT. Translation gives CASSDQRGTNEKLFF.

CDR3 in amino acids: CASSLGQGTNTGELFF. The CDR3 DNA reads as TGTGCCAGCAGCTTGGGGCAGGGGACGAACACCGGGGAGCTGTTTTTT. The gene calls are TRBV5-6 and TRBJ2-2; maybe TRBD1 (6 bases). The CDR3 has 16 residues. V was clipped by 0 bases and J by 0 bases, with 9 bases between them. CDR1 and CDR2 from the germline V gene are SGHDT and YYEEEE.

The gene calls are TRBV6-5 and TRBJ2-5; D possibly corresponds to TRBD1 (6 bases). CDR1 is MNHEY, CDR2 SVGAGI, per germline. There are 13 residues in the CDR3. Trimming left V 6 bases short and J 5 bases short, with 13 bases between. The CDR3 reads CASSFTGWETQYF. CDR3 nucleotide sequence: TGTGCCAGCAGCTTCACAGGGTGGGAGACCCAGTACTTC.

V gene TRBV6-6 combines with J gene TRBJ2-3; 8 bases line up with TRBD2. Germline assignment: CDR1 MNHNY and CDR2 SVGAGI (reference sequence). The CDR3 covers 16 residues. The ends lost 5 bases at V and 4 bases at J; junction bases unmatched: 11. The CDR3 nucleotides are TGTGCCAGCAGTCCGACCGTGGGACTAGGCCCAGATACGCAGTATTTT. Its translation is CASSPTVGLGPDTQYF.

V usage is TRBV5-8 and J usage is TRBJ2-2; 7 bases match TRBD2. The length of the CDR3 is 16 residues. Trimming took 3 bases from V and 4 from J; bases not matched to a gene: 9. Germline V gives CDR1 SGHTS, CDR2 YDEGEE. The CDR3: CASSSYGGISTGELFF. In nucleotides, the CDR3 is TGTGCCAGCAGCTCATACGGGGGGATCAGCACCGGGGAGCTGTTTTTT.

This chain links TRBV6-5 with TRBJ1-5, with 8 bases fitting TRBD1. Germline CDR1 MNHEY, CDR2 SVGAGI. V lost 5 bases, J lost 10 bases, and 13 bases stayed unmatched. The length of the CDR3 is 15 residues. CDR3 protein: CASSNKQGGVYPQHF. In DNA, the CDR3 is TGTGCCAGCAGTAATAAACAGGGGGGGGTGTACCCCCAGCATTTT.

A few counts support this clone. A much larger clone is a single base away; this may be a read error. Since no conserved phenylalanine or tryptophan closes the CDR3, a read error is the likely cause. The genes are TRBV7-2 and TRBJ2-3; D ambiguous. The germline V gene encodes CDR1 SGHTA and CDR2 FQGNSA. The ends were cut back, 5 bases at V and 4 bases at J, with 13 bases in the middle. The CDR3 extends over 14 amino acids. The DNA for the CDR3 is TGTGCCAGCAGCCGACTCAATTCGCCAGATACGCAGTATGTT. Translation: CASSRLNSPDTQYV.

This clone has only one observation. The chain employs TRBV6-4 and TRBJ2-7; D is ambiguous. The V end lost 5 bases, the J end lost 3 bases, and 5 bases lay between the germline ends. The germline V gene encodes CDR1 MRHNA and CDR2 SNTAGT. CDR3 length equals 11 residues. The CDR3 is CASSLNYEQYV. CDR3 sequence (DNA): TGTGCCAGCAGTCTTAACTACGAGCAGTACGTC.

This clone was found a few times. CDR3 coding DNA: TGTGCCAGCAGGTTACAGGGGGCGGATGAAAAACTGTTTTTT. It translates to CASRLQGADEKLFF. The V and J genes are TRBV11-2 and TRBJ1-4, with 9 bases lining up with TRBD1. The CDR3 is 14 residues long. Germline lookup yields CDR1 SGHAT and CDR2 FQNNGV. The V segment lost 6 bases and the J segment 6 bases; nucleotides outside the gene matches: 5.

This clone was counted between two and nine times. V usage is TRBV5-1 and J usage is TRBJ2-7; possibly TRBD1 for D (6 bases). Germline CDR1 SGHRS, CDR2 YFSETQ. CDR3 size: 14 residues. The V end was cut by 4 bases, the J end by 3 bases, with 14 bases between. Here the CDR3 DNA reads TGCGCCAGCAGCAACAGGGTAGGGGGCTACGAGCAGTACTTC. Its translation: CASSNRVGGYEQYF.

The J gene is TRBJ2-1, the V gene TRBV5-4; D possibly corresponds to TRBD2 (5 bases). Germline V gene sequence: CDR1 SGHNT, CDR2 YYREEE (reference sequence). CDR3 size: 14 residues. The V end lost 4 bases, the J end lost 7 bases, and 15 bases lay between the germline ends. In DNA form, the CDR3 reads TGTGCCAGCAGCGAAGAACTAGGGCTGAATGAGCAGTTCTTC. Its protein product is CASSEELGLNEQFF.